The next 27 T cell receptor beta chains were all read from a single sample in a study of T cells after yellow fever vaccination. TCRdb processed the 5' RACE reads anew with MiXCR; each CDR3 protein has one entry. The data hold hundreds of thousands of distinct CDR3 sequences, with under 15% observed a single time. This specimen was CD4+ T cells sorted from PBMCs, taken 15 days after the yellow fever booster vaccination. The receptors were gathered from a man between 18 and 29 years old who received the YFV17D yellow fever vaccine.

Here the CDR3 reads CASSQGGLGTDTQYF. The DNA of the CDR3 is TGTGCCAGCAGCCAAGGCGGTCTAGGCACAGATACGCAGTATTTT. V usage is TRBV7-6 and J usage is TRBJ2-3; D remains ambiguous. CDR1 SGHVS and CDR2 FNYEAQ come from the germline V gene. V was trimmed by 5 bases and J by 1 base, leaving 13 bases between them. This CDR3 region has 15 residues.

V and J are TRBV7-2 and TRBJ1-6; TRBD1 is a possible D gene (6 bases). Germline V gene lookup returns CDR1 SGHTA and CDR2 FQGNSA. This CDR3 has 14 amino acids. Trimming stripped 3 bases from V and 4 bases from J, with 7 bases between. This CDR3 reads CASSFTGYNSPLHF. In nucleotides, the CDR3 is TGTGCCAGCAGCTTTACAGGGTATAATTCACCCCTCCACTTT.

The chain uses TRBV18 and TRBJ2-7, with 11 bases matching TRBD1. From germline, CDR1 is KGHSH and CDR2 LQKENI. This CDR3 comprises 17 residues. The V gene end was trimmed by 3 bases and the J gene end by 2 bases; junction bases not matched to a gene: 9. The CDR3 loop reads CASSPAGPGQGAYEQYF. CDR3 in DNA: TGTGCCAGCTCACCGGCGGGGCCGGGACAGGGGGCCTACGAGCAGTACTTC.

The chain combines TRBV6-5 with TRBJ2-6; maybe TRBD1 (5 bases). The germline CDR1 and CDR2 sequences are MNHEY and SVGAGI. The V and J ends lost 2 bases and 1 base respectively, with 9 bases between them. The CDR3 is 16 residues long. CDR3 nucleotide sequence: TGTGCCAGCAGTTACAGACAGCTGTCTGGGGCCAACGTCCTGACTTTC. Residues: CASSYRQLSGANVLTF.

This clonotype appeared many times. The CDR3 reads CANEGPGGSQPQHF. The CDR3 DNA follows: TGTGCCAACGAAGGCCCCGGAGGTAGTCAGCCCCAGCATTTT. The genes are TRBV9 and TRBJ1-5; no definite D call. The V gene's germline CDR1 is SGDLS and CDR2 YYNGEE. Trimming pared 9 bases from V and 6 bases from J, leaving 19 bases between. The CDR3 contains 14 residues.

The chain links TRBV6-5 to TRBJ2-2; 7 bases map to TRBD2. Germline V gene sequence: CDR1 MNHEY, CDR2 SVGAGI. V was pared by 8 bases and J by 5 bases, with 8 bases of the junction left unmatched. The CDR3 totals 14 residues. CDR3 amino acids: CASLERGRTGELFF. The CDR3 region has the DNA TGTGCCAGCCTCGAGCGGGGAAGGACCGGGGAGCTGTTTTTT.

The chain uses TRBV7-3 and TRBJ2-3; 14 positions agree with TRBD2. CDR3 length: 16 residues. Germline trimming cut 5 bases from V and 6 bases from J; bases unmatched to any gene: 7. Germline CDR1 SGHTA, CDR2 FQGTGA. In DNA form, the CDR3 reads TGTGCCAGCAGCCAAAGACTAGCGGGGGGGAAGGATACGCAGTATTTT. It codes for CASSQRLAGGKDTQYF.

In this sample, this clonotype turned up a few times. This sequence joins TRBV7-2 and TRBJ2-5; D is unclear. Trimming removed 5 bases from V and 4 bases from J, with 5 bases in between. The germline V gene encodes CDR1 SGHTA and CDR2 FQGNSA. The CDR3 loop spans 11 amino acids. CDR3: CASSHTETQYF. Here the CDR3 DNA reads TGTGCCAGCAGCCATACAGAGACCCAGTACTTC. The complete variable domain, with remaining parts taken from reference TRBV7-2 and TRBJ2-5, reads GAGVSQSPSNKVTEKGKDVELRCDPISGHTALYWYRQSLGQGLEFLIYFQGNSAPDKSGLPSDRFSAERTGGSVSTLTIQRTQQEDSAVYLCASSHTETQYFGPGTRLLVL.

This clonotype was detected many times. J is TRBJ1-6 and V is TRBV5-4; D unclear. CDR3 length equals 13 residues. Germline V gene data show CDR1 as SGHNT and CDR2 as YYREEE (reference sequence). The ends were cut back, 2 bases at V and 8 bases at J, with 8 bases in the middle. The CDR3 nucleotides read TGTGCCAGCAGCTTTGAGCGATATTCACCCCTCCACTTT. Amino acid sequence: CASSFERYSPLHF. Together with reference TRBV5-4 and TRBJ1-6, the CDR3 gives the full variable domain: ETGVTQSPTHLIKTRGQQVTLRCSSQSGHNTVSWYQQALGQGPQFIFQYYREEENGRGNFPPRFSGLQFPNYSSELNVNALELDDSALYLCASSFERYSPLHFGNGTRLTVT.

This clonotype came up a few times. This chain links TRBV6-6 with TRBJ1-6; D unresolved. Germline CDR1 MNHNY, CDR2 SVGAGI (reference sequence). Trimming took 2 bases from V and 9 from J, leaving 26 bases between them. The CDR3 runs to 19 residues. In DNA, the CDR3 is TGTGCCAGCAGTTACGACCCGGGCAGCGGAGGGAGAAAGGGTTCACCCCTCCACTTT. This translates into CASSYDPGSGGRKGSPLHF.

This clonotype was detected only a few times. This rearrangement joins TRBV9 to TRBJ2-2, with a tentative D call TRBD1 (5 bases). The CDR3 loop spans 14 amino acids. Germline V gene sequence: CDR1 SGDLS, CDR2 YYNGEE. With 0 bases removed from V and 5 bases from J, the gap between germline ends came to 8 bases. The CDR3 loop reads CASSVDQGTGELFF. The DNA for the CDR3 is TGTGCCAGCAGCGTAGATCAGGGAACCGGGGAGCTGTTTTTT.

The sample holds a few counts of this clonotype. CDR3 coding DNA: TGTGCCAGCAGGCCGGGACTAGCGGGGGGGCCGGGGGAGACCCAGTACTTC. Translation gives CASRPGLAGGPGETQYF. The V call is TRBV12-3 or TRBV12-4, the J call TRBJ2-5; 16 nucleotides line up with TRBD2. The CDR3 length is 17 residues. With V trimmed by 6 bases and J by 5 bases, 9 bases remained unmatched.

This clonotype was detected a few times. The J gene is TRBJ2-7, the V gene TRBV12-3 or TRBV12-4; D ambiguous. V gave up 4 bases and J gave up 3 bases, with 7 bases separating them. CDR3 length: 12 amino acids. The CDR3 coding sequence is TGTGCCAGCAGTTGGGCAGTCTACGAGCAGTACTTC. Protein sequence: CASSWAVYEQYF.

This clonotype was picked up many times. Here the CDR3 DNA reads TGTGCCAGTGTCCGGGACAGAAACACCGGGGAGCTGTTTTTT. Its translation: CASVRDRNTGELFF. This chain links TRBV2 with TRBJ2-2, with 7 bases fitting TRBD1. Germline assignment: CDR1 SNHLY and CDR2 FYNNEI. The trim removed 9 bases at V and 2 bases at J, leaving 6 bases unmatched. This CDR3 contains 14 residues.

The CDR3 is CASSLRGLGEAFF. The CDR3 DNA reads TGTGCCAGCAGCTTAAGGGGGCTGGGTGAAGCTTTCTTT. J is TRBJ1-1 and V is TRBV7-2; 7 bases fit TRBD1. The CDR3 consists of 13 residues. V shed 2 bases, J shed 7 bases, and the junction held 4 bases outside the gene matches. Germline CDR1 SGHTA, CDR2 FQGNSA.

V and J are TRBV20-1 and TRBJ2-3; TRBD1 is a possible D gene (6 bases). Trimming cost V 6 bases and J 0 bases, with 13 bases left between them. This CDR3 is built from 14 residues. Germline V gives CDR1 DFQATT, CDR2 SNEGSKA (reference sequence). The CDR3 sequence: CSATRQASTDTQYF. CDR3 bases: TGCAGTGCCACGAGACAGGCTAGCACAGATACGCAGTATTTT.

This clonotype was observed a few times. This rearrangement joins TRBV6-5 to TRBJ2-4; D might be TRBD2 (6 bases). Germline CDR1 is MNHEY and CDR2 is SVGAGI. The CDR3 extends over 14 amino acids. The V end lost 6 bases, the J end lost 9 bases, and 18 bases lay between the germline ends. CDR3 loop: CASRETGSEGIQYF. CDR3 nucleotide sequence: TGTGCCAGCAGGGAGACCGGTTCGGAGGGCATTCAGTACTTC.

This clonotype turned up a few times. V is TRBV5-1 and J is TRBJ2-3; D call uncertain. Trimming took off 1 base at V and 0 bases at J, with 12 bases between the two ends. Germline CDR1 is SGHRS and CDR2 is YFSETQ. This CDR3 spans 16 amino acids. The CDR3 loop reads CASSLTATTSTDTQYF. The CDR3 region has the DNA TGCGCCAGCAGCTTGACAGCTACGACTAGCACAGATACGCAGTATTTT.

The J gene is TRBJ2-1, the V gene TRBV6-1; the match to TRBD2 covers 8 bases. J was trimmed by 7 bases and V by 11 bases; bases with no gene match: 16. This CDR3 is built from 15 residues. The V gene's germline CDR1 is MNHNS and CDR2 SASEGT. DNA for the CDR3: TGTGCCTGGAGTGAACACAGCGGGGGCTTGAATGAGCAGTTCTTC. Residues: CAWSEHSGGLNEQFF.

The sample holds many counts of this clonotype. At one end the junction does not follow the germline gene, possibly because of a read error. This chain links TRBV5-1 with TRBJ2-1, with 11 bases lining up with TRBD2. The CDR3 loop spans 15 amino acids. CDR1 and CDR2 from the germline V gene are SGHRS and YFSETQ. CDR3 sequence reads: CASSLLAGGYNEQFF. CDR3 in DNA: TGTGCCAGCTCACTTCTAGCGGGGGGCTACAATGAGCAGTTCTTC.

This clonotype was observed a few times. This chain links TRBV5-4 with TRBJ2-7, with 11 bases that match TRBD1. Germline V gives CDR1 SGHNT, CDR2 YYREEE (reference sequence). The V gene end was trimmed by 3 bases and the J gene end by 2 bases; junction bases not matched to a gene: 13. The CDR3 contains 18 residues. The CDR3 nucleotides read TGTGCCAGCAGCTCGACGGCAGGGGGACAGGGGGATACCTACGAGCAGTACGTC. Its protein product is CASSSTAGGQGDTYEQYV.

This chain connects TRBV4-3 to TRBJ2-3; D call uncertain. The CDR3 length is 14 residues. The germline gives CDR1 LGHNA, CDR2 YSLEER. V lost 0 bases and J 4 bases, leaving 8 bases between the germline ends. Here the CDR3 reads CASSQDAEPDTQYF. As DNA, the CDR3 is TGCGCCAGCAGCCAAGACGCAGAACCAGATACGCAGTATTTT.

This clonotype turned up a few times. The rearrangement uses TRBV4-3 and TRBJ2-3, with D perhaps matching TRBD2 (5 bases). The germline V and J ends were trimmed by 3 bases and 6 bases, with 22 bases remaining between them. Per the germline V gene, CDR1 is LGHNA and CDR2 is YSLEER. This CDR3 spans 17 amino acids. The CDR3 region is CASSHDPIASGLDTQYF. Here the CDR3 DNA reads TGCGCCAGCAGCCATGACCCCATAGCTAGTGGACTGGATACGCAGTATTTT.

This chain links TRBV12-3 or TRBV12-4 with TRBJ2-7; weak D call: TRBD2 (6 bases). The CDR3 sequence is 14 residues long. The ends were cut back, 3 bases at V and 3 bases at J, with 12 bases in the middle. CDR3 in DNA: TGTGCCAGCAGTTTTGCGGGACCCCGCTACGAGCAGTACTTC. It is translated as CASSFAGPRYEQYF.

The gene calls are TRBV5-1 and TRBJ1-4, with D hard to call. CDR1 is SGHRS, CDR2 YFSETQ, per germline. The CDR3 runs to 13 residues. The ends were cut back, 3 bases at V and 4 bases at J, with 7 bases in the middle. Here the CDR3 DNA reads TGCGCCAGCAGCTCCCAGGATAATGAAAAACTGTTTTTT. The encoded protein is CASSSQDNEKLFF. The full variable domain, rest sourced from reference TRBV5-1 and TRBJ1-4, is KAGVTQTPRYLIKTRGQQVTLSCSPISGHRSVSWYQQTPGQGLQFLFEYFSETQRNKGNFPGRFSGRQFSNSRSEMNVSTLELGDSALYLCASSSQDNEKLFFGSGTQLSVL.

This clonotype showed up many times. The chain links TRBV5-5 to TRBJ2-5; tentative D call: TRBD1 (5 bases). CDR3 size: 14 residues. The V end was cut by 1 base, the J end by 2 bases, with 9 bases between. CDR1 and CDR2 from the germline V gene are SGHKS and YYEKEE (reference sequence). The CDR3 coding sequence is TGTGCCAGCAGCTTGACGACAGTTCAAGAGACCCAGTACTTC. Its protein is CASSLTTVQETQYF. Together with reference TRBV5-5 and TRBJ2-5, the CDR3 gives the full variable domain: DAGVTQSPTHLIKTRGQQVTLRCSPISGHKSVSWYQQVLGQGPQFIFQYYEKEERGRGNFPDRFSARQFPNYSSELNVNALLLGDSALYLCASSLTTVQETQYFGPGTRLLVL.

This clonotype has a count of ten or more. The chain carries TRBV27 and TRBJ1-4, with 11 bases fitting TRBD1. The CDR3 has 15 residues. Per germline, CDR1 MNHEY and CDR2 SMNVEV (reference sequence). V shed 1 base, J shed 8 bases, and the junction held 3 bases outside the gene matches. The CDR3 sequence: CASSLWTGGEEKLFF. The CDR3 coding sequence is TGTGCCAGCAGTTTATGGACAGGGGGCGAGGAAAAACTGTTTTTT. Together with reference TRBV27 and TRBJ1-4, the CDR3 gives the full variable domain: EAQVTQNPRYLITVTGKKLTVTCSQNMNHEYMSWYRQDPGLGLRQIYYSMNVEVTDKGDVPEGYKVSRKEKRNFPLILESPSPNQTSLYFCASSLWTGGEEKLFFGSGTQLSVL.